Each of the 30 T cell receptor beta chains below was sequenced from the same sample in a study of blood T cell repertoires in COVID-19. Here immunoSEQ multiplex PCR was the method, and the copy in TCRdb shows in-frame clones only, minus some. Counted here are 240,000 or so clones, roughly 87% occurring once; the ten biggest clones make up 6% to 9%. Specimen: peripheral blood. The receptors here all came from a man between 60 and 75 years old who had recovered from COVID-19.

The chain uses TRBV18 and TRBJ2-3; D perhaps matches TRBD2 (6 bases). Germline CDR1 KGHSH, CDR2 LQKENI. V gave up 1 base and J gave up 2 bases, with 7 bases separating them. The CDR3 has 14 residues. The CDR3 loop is CASSPLADTDTQYF. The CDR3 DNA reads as TGTGCCAGCTCACCACTAGCGGACACAGATACGCAGTATTTT.

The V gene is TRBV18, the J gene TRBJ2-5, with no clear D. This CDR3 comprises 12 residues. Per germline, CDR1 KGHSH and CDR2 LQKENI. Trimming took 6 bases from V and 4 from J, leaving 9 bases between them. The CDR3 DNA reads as TGTGCCAGCTCCCCAAAGAGAGAGACCCAGTACTTC. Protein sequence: CASSPKRETQYF.

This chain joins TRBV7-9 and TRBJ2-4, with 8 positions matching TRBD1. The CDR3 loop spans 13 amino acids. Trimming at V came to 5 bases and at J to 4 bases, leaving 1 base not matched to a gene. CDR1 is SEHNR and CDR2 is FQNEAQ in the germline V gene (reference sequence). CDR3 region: CASSGQGKNIQYF. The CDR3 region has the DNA TGTGCCAGCAGCGGACAGGGAAAAAACATTCAGTACTTC.

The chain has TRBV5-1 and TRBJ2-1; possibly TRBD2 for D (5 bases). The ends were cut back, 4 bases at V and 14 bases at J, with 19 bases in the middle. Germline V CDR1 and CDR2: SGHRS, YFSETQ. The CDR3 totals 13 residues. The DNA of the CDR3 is TGCGCCAGCAGCCCGGATACTAGGGTAAAGGAGTTCTTC. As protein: CASSPDTRVKEFF.

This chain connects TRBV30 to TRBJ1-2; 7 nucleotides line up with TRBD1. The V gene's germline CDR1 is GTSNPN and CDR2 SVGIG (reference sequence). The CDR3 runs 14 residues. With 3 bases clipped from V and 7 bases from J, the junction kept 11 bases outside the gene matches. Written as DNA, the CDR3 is TGTGCCTGGAGCGCCCAGGGGGGTTTTGGTGGCTACACCTTC. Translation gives CAWSAQGGFGGYTF.

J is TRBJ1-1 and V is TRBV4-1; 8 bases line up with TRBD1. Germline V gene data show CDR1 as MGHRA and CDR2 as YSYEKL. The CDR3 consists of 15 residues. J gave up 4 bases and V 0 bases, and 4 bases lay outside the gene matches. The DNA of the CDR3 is TGCGCCAGCAGCCAAGACGGACAGGGAGGCACTGAAGCTTTCTTT. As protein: CASSQDGQGGTEAFF.

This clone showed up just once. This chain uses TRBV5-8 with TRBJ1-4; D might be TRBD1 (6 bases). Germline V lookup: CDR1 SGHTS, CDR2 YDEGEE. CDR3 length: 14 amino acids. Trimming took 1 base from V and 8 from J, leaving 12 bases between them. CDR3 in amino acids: CASSLRGKREKLFF. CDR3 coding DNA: TGTGCCAGCAGCTTGAGGGGGAAACGAGAAAAACTGTTTTTT.

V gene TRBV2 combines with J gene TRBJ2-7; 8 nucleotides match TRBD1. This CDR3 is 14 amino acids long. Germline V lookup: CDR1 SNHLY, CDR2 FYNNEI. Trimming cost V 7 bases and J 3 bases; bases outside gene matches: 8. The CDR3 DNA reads TGTGCCAGCATGCAGGGGGCCTCCTTCTACGAGCAGTACTTC. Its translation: CASMQGASFYEQYF.

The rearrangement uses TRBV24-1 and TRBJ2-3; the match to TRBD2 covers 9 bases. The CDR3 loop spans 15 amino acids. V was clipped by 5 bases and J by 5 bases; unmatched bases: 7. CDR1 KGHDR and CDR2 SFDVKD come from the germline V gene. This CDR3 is CATSGAGGLKDTQYF. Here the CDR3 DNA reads TGTGCCACCAGTGGAGCGGGGGGCCTCAAAGATACGCAGTATTTT.

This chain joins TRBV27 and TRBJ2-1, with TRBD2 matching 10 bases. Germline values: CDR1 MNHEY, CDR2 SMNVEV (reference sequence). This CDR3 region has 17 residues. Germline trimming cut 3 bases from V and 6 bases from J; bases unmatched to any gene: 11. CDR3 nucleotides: TGTGCCAGCAGTTTCCTCACCGGGACTAGCGCTCGCAATGAGCAGTTCTTC. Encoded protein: CASSFLTGTSARNEQFF.

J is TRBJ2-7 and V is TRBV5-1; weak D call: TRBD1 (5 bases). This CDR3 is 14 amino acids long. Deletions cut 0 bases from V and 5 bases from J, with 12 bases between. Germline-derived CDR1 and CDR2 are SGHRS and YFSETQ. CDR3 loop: CASSLGQGSHEQYF. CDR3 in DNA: TGCGCCAGCAGCTTGGGGCAGGGAAGCCACGAGCAGTACTTC.

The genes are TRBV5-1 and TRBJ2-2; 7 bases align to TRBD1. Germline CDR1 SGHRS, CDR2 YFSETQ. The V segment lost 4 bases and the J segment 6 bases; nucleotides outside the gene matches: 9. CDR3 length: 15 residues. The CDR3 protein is CASSVTGAGAGELFF. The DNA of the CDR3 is TGCGCCAGCAGCGTTACAGGGGCCGGTGCCGGGGAGCTGTTTTTT.

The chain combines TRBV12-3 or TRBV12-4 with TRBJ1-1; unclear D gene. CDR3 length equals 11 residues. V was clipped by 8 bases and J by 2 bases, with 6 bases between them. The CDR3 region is CASRYNTEAFF. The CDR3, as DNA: TGTGCCAGCCGGTATAACACTGAAGCTTTCTTT.

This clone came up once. CDR3 protein: CSASSGTVNEKLFF. CDR3 nucleotides: TGCAGTGCCAGTTCCGGGACAGTAAATGAAAAACTGTTTTTT. The J gene is TRBJ1-4, the V gene TRBV20-1, with 7 bases matching TRBD1. Germline trimming cut 6 bases from V and 5 bases from J; bases unmatched to any gene: 9. Per germline, CDR1 DFQATT and CDR2 SNEGSKA (reference sequence). This CDR3 region has 14 residues.

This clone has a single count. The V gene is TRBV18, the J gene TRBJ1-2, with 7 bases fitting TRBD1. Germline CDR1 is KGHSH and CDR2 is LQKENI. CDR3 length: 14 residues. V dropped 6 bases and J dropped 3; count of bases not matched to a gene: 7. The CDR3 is CASSPTGTDYGYTF. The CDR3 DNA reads TGTGCCAGCTCTCCGACAGGGACGGACTATGGCTACACCTTC.

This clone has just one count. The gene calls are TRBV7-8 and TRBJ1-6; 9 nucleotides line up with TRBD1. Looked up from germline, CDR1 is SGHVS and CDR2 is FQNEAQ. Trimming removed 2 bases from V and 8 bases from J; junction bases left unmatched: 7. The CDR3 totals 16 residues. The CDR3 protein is CASSLPGQGSHSPLHF. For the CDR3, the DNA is TGTGCCAGCAGCTTACCGGGACAGGGCTCACATTCACCCCTCCACTTT.

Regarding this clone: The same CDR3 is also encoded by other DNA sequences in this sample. This chain's CDR3 is CASSPPGADTQYF. The CDR3 DNA reads TGTGCCAGCTCACCGCCAGGCGCAGATACGCAGTATTTT. The gene calls are TRBV18 and TRBJ2-3; D is undetermined. Trimming took off 3 bases at V and 4 bases at J, with 8 bases between the two ends. The CDR3 spans 13 residues. Germline CDR1 KGHSH, CDR2 LQKENI.

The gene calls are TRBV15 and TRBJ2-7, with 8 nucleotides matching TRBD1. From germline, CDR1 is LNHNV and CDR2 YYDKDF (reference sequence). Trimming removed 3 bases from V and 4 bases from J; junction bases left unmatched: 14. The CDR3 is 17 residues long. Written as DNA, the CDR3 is TGTGCCACCAGCAGCGAGCCTGAGACAGGGGTGTTTTACGAGCAGTACTTC. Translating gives CATSSEPETGVFYEQYF.

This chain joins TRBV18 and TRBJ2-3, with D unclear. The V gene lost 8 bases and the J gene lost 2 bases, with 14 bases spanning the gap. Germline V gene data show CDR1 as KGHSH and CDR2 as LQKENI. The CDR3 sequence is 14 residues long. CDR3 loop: CASQNSFDTDTQYF. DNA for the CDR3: TGTGCCAGCCAAAACTCCTTCGACACAGATACGCAGTATTTT.

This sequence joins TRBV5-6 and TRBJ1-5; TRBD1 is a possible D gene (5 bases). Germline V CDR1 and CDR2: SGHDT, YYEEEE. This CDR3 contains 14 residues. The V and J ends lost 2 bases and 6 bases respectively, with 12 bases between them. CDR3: CASSLGASAQPQHF. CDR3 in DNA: TGTGCCAGCAGCTTAGGGGCGTCGGCTCAGCCCCAGCATTTT.

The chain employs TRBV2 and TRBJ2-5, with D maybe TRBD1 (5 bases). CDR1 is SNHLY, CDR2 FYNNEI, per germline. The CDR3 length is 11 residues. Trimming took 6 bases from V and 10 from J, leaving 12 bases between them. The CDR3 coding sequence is TGTGCCAGCAGCCAAGGGGCCGACCAGTACTTC. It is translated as CASSQGADQYF.

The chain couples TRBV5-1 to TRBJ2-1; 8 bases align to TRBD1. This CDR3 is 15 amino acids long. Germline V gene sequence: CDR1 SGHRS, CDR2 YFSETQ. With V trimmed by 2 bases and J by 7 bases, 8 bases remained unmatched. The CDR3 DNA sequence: TGCGCCAGCAGCTTTATCCAGGGGGCGAAGAATGAGCAGTTCTTC. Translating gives CASSFIQGAKNEQFF.

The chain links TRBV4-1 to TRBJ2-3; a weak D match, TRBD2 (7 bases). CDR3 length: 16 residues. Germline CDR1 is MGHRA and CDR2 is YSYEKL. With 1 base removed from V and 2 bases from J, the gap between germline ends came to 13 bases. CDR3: CASSQVQRGHTDTQYF. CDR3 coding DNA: TGCGCCAGCAGCCAAGTCCAGCGGGGACACACAGATACGCAGTATTTT.

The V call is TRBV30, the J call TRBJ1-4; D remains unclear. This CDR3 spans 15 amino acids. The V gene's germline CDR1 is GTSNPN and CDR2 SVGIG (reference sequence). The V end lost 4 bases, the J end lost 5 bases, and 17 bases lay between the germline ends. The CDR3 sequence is CAWTMRPGSNEKLFF. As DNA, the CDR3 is TGTGCCTGGACCATGCGCCCCGGGAGCAATGAAAAACTGTTTTTT.

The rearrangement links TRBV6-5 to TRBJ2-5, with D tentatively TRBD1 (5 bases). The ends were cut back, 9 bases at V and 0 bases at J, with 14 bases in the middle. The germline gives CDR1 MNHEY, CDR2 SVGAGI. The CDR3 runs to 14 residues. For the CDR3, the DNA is TGTGCCAGTACTCCCACAGGTTACCAAGAGACCCAGTACTTC. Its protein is CASTPTGYQETQYF.

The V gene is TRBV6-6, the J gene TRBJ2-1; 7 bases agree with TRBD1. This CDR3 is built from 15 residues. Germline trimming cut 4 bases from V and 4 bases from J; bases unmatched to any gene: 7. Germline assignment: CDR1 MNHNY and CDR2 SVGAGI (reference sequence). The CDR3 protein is CASSSRGWRYNEQFF. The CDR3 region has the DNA TGTGCCAGCAGTTCCAGGGGGTGGAGGTACAATGAGCAGTTCTTC.

In nucleotides, the CDR3 is TGTGCCAGCACGGCTTTCCTGGGGGGAGAGCAGTTCTTC. It translates to CASTAFLGGEQFF. The chain has TRBV27 and TRBJ2-1; perhaps TRBD2 as D (6 bases). Germline CDR1 MNHEY, CDR2 SMNVEV (reference sequence). The CDR3 totals 13 residues. The V gene lost 7 bases and the J gene lost 10 bases, with 17 bases spanning the gap.

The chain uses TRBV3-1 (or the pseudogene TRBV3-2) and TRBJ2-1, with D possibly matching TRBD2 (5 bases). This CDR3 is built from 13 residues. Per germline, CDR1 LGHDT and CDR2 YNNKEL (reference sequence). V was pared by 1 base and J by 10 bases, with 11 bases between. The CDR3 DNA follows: TGTGCCAGCAGCCAAGCACGTAGCGAGGAGCAGTTCTTC. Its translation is CASSQARSEEQFF.

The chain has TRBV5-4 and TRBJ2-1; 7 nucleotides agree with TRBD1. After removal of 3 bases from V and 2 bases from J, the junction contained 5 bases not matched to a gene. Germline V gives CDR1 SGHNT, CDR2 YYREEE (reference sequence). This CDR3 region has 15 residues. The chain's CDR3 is CASSSGTEPYNEQFF. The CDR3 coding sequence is TGTGCCAGCAGCTCTGGGACAGAACCCTACAATGAGCAGTTCTTC.

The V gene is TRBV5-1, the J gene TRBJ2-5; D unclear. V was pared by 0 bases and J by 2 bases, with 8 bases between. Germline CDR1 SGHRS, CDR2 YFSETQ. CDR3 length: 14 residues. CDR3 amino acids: CASSLAEVQETQYF. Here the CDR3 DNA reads TGCGCCAGCAGCTTGGCAGAGGTTCAAGAGACCCAGTACTTC.